The entry below gives a single TCR beta chain sequence along with its context. TCRdb called the 5' RACE reads again in MiXCR, with one record for every CDR3 protein. Among approximately 890,000 distinct CDR3 sequences listed, roughly an eighth were seen once. The data were taken from a study of identical twins. With V trimmed by 0 bases and J by 4 bases, 21 bases remained unmatched. CDR1 SGHRS and CDR2 YFSETQ come from the germline V gene. The length of the CDR3 is 21 residues. This sample was shared with a second study, whose subject was yellow fever vaccine responses in identical twins.

The origin of this receptor is a woman under 30 in good health. The rearrangement uses TRBV5-1 and TRBJ2-3; 9 nucleotides agree with TRBD2. Sequencing was carried out using PBMCs. Here the CDR3 reads CASSLGLTSGGNFLSADTQYF. Written as DNA, the CDR3 is TGCGCCAGCAGCTTGGGTTTGACCAGCGGGGGGAACTTCTTGTCTGCAGATACGCAGTATTTT.